This TCR beta chain was found in a study of graft-versus-host responses after intestinal transplantation. General study results and limits: Marrow from the recipient contained GvH clones, some of which had appeared first in ileum or blood.

Of note for this clone: The antigen remains unidentified.

This CDR3 comprises 15 residues. CDR1 is MDHEN, CDR2 SYDVKM, per germline. The J segment lost 2 bases and the V segment lost 0 bases, leaving 2 bases of the junction unmatched. The table came from immunoSEQ multiplex PCR; TCRdb's copy has only in-frame clones and leaves some out. Here the sample spans some 110,000 clones, about nine tenths being singletons. The V gene is TRBV28, the J gene TRBJ2-7, with 9 nucleotides matching TRBD2. This clonotype was obtained from a human donor who received an intestinal transplant. The material was unstimulated CD4+ T cells sorted from spleen or lymph node cells, obtained before intestinal transplant. The CDR3 DNA is TGTGCCAGCAGTTTATGGACTAGCGGTACCTACGAGCAGTACTTC. Protein: CASSLWTSGTYEQYF. Combining the CDR3 with reference TRBV28 and TRBJ2-7 gives the whole variable domain DVKVTQSSRYLVKRTGEKVFLECVQDMDHENMFWYRQDPGLGLRLIYFSYDVKMKEKGDIPEGYSVSREKKERFSLILESASTNQTSMYLCASSLWTSGTYEQYFGPGTRLTVT.